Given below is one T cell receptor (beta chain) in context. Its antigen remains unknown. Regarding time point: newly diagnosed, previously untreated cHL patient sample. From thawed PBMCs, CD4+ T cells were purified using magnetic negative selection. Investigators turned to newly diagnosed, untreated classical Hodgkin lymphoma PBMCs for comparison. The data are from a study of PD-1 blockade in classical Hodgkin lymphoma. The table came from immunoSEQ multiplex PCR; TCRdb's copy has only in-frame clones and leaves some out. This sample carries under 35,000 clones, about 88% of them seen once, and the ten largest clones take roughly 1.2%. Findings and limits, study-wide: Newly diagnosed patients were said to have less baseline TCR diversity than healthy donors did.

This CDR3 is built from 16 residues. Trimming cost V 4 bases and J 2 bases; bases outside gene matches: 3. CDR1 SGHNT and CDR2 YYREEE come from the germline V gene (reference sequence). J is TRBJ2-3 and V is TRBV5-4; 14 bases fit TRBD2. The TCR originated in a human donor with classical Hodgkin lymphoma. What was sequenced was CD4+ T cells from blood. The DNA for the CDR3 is TGTGCCAGCAGCGCGGGACTAGCGGGAGTCACAGATACGCAGTATTTT. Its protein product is CASSAGLAGVTDTQYF. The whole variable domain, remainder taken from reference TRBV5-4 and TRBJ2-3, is ETGVTQSPTHLIKTRGQQVTLRCSSQSGHNTVSWYQQALGQGPQFIFQYYREEENGRGNFPPRFSGLQFPNYSSELNVNALELDDSALYLCASSAGLAGVTDTQYFGPGTRLTVL.